This TCR beta chain comes out of a study of control samples from healthy donors and cancer patients. Produced via immunoSEQ multiplex PCR; TCRdb's table is partial and in-frame only. The sample gives approximately 30,000 clones, roughly 94% of which show up once; approximately 6.6% is in the top ten. The germline V gene has CDR1 MNHEY and CDR2 SVGAGI. The CDR3 totals 15 residues. Trimming stripped 3 bases from V and 6 bases from J, with 14 bases between. The sequence was obtained from a man aged 60 to 75 in good health. V usage is TRBV6-5 and J usage is TRBJ1-4; a possible D gene is TRBD1 (5 bases). Sequencing was carried out using blood. The CDR3 nucleotides are TGTGCCAGCAGTTATCAGGGTTATAAGGATGAAAAACTGTTTTTT. Translating it yields CASSYQGYKDEKLFF.